This record concerns one T cell receptor beta chain sequence. These data are taken from a study of control samples from healthy donors and cancer patients. V lost 3 bases and J lost 2, with 10 bases in between. Germline CDR1 and CDR2: ENHRY and SYGVKD. There are 15 residues in the CDR3. Measured with immunoSEQ multiplex PCR; TCRdb has only the in-frame clones, and not every one. The sample has over 200,000 clones, 82% seen once. The TCR originated in a woman between 55 and 75 years old with lung cancer. The sequenced material came from PBMCs. The chain employs TRBV10-3 and TRBJ2-2; D possibly corresponds to TRBD1 (5 bases). CDR3: CAISDRQQNTGELFF. The CDR3 DNA reads as TGTGCCATCAGTGATCGACAGCAAAACACCGGGGAGCTGTTTTTT.